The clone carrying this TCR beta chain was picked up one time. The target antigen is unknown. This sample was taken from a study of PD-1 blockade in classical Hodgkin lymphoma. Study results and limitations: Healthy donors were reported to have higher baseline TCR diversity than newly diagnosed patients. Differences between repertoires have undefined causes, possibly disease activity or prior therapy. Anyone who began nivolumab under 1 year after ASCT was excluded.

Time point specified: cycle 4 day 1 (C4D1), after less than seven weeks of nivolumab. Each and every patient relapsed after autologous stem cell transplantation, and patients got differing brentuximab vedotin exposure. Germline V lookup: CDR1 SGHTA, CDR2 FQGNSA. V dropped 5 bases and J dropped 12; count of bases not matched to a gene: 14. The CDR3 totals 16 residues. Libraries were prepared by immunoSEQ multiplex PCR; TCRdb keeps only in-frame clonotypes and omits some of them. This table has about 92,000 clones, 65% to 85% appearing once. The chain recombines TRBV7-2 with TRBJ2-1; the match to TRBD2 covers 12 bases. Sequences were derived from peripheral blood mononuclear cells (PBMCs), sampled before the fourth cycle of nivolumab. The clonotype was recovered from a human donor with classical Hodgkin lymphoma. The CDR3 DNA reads TGTGCCAGCAGCCGAAGCGGACTAGCGGGGTCACTTGGGCAGTTCTTC. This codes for CASSRSGLAGSLGQFF.